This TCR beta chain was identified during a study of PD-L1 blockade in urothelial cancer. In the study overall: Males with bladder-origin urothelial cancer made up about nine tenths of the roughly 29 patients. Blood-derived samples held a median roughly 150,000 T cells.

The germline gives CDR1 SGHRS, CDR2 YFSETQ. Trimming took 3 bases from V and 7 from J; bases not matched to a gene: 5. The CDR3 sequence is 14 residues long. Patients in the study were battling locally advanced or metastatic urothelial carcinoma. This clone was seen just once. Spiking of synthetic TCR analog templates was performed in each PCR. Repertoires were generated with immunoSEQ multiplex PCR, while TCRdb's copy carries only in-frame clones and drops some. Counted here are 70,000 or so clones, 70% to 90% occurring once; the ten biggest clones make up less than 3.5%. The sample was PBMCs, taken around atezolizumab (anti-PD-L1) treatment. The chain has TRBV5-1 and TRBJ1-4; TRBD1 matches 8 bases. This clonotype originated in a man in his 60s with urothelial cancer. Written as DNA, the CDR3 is TGCGCCAGCAGCTCCAGACAGGGGAGTGAAAAACTGTTTTTT. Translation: CASSSRQGSEKLFF.